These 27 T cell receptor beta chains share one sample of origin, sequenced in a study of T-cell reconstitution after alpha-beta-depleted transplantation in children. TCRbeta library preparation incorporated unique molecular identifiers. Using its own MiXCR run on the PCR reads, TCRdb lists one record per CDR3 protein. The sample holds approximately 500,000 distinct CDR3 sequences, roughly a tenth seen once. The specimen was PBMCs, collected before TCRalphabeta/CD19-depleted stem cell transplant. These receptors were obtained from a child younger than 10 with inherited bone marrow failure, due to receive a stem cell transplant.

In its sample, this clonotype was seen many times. The CDR3 nucleotides are TGTGCCAGCAGCCCACAGGGCCTAGCGGGAGCATTTTCCGATACGCAGTATTTT. Residues: CASSPQGLAGAFSDTQYF. V usage is TRBV11-2 and J usage is TRBJ2-3; 10 positions match TRBD2. The ends lost 5 bases at V and 6 bases at J; junction bases unmatched: 17. The CDR3 is 18 residues long. In germline, CDR1 is SGHAT, CDR2 FQNNGV.

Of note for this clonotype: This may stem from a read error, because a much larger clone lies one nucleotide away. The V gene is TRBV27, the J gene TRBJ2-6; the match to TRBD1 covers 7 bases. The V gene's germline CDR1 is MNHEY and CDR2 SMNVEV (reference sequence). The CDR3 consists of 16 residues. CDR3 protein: CASSLRDSSVANVLTF. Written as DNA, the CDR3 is TGTGCCAGCAGTTTACGGGACAGCTCTGTGGCCAACGTCCTGACTTTC.

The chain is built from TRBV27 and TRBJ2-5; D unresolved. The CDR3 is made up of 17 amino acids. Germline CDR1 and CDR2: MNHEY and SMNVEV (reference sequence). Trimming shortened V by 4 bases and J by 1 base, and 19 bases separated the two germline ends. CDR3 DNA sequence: TGTGCCAGCAGTTCCCTTCGTTTTTCAAGGCGCCAAGAGACCCAGTACTTC. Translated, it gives CASSSLRFSRRQETQYF.

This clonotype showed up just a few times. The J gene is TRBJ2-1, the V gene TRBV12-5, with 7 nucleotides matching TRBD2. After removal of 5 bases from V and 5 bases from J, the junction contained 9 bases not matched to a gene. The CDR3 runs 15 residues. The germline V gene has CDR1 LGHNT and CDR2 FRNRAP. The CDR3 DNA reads TGTGCTAGTGGTCGAGCGGGACTACCCAACAATGAGCAGTTCTTC. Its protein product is CASGRAGLPNNEQFF.

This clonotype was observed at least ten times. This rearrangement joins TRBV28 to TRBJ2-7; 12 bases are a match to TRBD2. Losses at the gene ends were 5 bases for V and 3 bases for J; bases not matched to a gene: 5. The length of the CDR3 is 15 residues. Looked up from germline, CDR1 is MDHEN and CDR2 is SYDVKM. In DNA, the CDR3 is TGTGCCAGCAGTATACCGACTAGCGGGGGCTACGAGCAGTACTTC. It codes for CASSIPTSGGYEQYF.

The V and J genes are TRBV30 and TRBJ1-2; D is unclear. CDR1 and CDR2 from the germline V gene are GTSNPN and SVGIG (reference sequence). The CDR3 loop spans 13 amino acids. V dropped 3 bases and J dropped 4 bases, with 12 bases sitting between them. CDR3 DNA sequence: TGTGCCTGGAGCTGGAGGTCTACCTATGGCTACACCTTC. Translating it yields CAWSWRSTYGYTF.

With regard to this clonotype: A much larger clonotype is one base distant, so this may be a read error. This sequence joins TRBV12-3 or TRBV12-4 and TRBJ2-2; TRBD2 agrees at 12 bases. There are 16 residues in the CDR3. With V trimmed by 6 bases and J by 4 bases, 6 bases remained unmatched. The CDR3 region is CASSWTSGTGTGELFF. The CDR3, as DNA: TGTGCCAGCAGCTGGACTAGCGGGACAGGCACCGGGGAGCTGTTTTTT.

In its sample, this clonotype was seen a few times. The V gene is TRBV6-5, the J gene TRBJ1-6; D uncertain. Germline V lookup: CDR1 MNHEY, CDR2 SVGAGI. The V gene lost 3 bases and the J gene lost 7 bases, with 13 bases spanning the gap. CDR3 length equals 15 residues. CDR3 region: CASSYGRQLNSPLHF. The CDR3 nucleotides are TGTGCCAGCAGTTATGGTCGGCAGTTAAATTCACCCCTCCACTTT.

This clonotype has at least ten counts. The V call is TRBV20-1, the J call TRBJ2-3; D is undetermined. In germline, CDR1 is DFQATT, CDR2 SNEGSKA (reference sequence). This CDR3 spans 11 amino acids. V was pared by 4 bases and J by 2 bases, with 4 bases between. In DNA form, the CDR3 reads TGCAGTGCTACTCTCACAGATACGCAGTATTTT. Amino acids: CSATLTDTQYF.

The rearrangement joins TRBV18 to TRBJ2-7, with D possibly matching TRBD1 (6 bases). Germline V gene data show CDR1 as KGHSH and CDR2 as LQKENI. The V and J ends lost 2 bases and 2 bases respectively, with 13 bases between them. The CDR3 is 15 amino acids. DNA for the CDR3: TGTGCCAGCTCACCATCCGGGGACAAAGCCTACGAGCAGTACTTC. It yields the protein CASSPSGDKAYEQYF.

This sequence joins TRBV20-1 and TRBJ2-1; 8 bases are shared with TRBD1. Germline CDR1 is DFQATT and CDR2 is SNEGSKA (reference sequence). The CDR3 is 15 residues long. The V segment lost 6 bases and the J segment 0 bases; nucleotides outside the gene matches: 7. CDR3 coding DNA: TGCAGTGCCAGTGCCGGGACAGGCTCCTACAATGAGCAGTTCTTC. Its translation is CSASAGTGSYNEQFF.

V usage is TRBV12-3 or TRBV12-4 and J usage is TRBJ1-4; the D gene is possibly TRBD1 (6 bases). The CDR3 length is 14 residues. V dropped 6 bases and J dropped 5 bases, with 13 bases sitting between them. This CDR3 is CASRSDSTNEKLFF. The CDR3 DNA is TGTGCCAGCAGGTCGGACAGTACCAATGAAAAACTGTTTTTT.

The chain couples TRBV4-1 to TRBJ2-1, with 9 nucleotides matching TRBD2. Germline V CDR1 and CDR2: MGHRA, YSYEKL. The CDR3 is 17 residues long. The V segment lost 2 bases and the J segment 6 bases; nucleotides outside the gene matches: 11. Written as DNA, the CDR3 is TGCGCCAGCAGCCAAATCCAGGGGGGACTAGCTTTCAATGAGCAGTTCTTC. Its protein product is CASSQIQGGLAFNEQFF.

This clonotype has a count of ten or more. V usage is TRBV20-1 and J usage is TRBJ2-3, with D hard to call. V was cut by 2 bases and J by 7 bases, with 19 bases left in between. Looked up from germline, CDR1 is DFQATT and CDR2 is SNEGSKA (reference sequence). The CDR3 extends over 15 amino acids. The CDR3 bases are TGCAGTGCTAGAATTCTCGTGCGTTGGGGATATACGCAGTATTTT. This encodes CSARILVRWGYTQYF.

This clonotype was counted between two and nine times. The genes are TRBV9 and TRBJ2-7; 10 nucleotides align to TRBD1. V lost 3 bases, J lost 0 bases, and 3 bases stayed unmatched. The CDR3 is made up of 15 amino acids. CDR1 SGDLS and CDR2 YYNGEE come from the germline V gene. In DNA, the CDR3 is TGTGCCAGCAGCGAGGGACAGGGGTGCTCCTACGAGCAGTACTTC. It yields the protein CASSEGQGCSYEQYF.

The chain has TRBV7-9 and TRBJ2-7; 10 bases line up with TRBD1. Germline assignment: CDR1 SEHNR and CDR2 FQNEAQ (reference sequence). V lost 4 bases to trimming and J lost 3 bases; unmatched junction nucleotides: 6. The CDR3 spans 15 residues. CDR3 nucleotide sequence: TGTGCCAGCAGCTACCCGGACAGGGGGGACTACGAGCAGTACTTC. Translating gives CASSYPDRGDYEQYF.

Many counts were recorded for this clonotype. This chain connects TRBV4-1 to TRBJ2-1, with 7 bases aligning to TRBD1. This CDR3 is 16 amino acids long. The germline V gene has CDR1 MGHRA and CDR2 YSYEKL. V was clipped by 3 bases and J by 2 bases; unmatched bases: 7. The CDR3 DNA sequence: TGCGCCAGCAGCCAGAAAACAGGGACAGCCTACAATGAGCAGTTCTTC. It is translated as CASSQKTGTAYNEQFF.

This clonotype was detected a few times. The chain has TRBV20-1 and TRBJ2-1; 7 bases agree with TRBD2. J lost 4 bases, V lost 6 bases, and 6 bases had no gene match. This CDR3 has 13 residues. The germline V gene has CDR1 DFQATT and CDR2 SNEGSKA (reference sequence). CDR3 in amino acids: CSAGGRIYNEQFF. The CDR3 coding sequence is TGCAGTGCCGGGGGGAGGATTTACAATGAGCAGTTCTTC.

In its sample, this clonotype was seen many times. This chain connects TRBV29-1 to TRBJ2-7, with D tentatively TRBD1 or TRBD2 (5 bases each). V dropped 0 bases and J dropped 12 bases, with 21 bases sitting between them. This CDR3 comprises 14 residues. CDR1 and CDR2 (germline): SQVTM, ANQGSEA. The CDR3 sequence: CSVEDYPGHGGLYF. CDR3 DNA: TGCAGCGTTGAAGATTACCCCGGACACGGAGGTCTGTACTTC.

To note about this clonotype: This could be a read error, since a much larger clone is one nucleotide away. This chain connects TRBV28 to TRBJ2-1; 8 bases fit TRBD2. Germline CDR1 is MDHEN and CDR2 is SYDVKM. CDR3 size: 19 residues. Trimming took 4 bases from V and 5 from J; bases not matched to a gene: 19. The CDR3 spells CASSSGTRGSMVGDNEQFF. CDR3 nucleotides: TGTGCCAGCAGTTCCGGGACTAGGGGGAGTATGGTCGGGGACAATGAGCAGTTCTTC.

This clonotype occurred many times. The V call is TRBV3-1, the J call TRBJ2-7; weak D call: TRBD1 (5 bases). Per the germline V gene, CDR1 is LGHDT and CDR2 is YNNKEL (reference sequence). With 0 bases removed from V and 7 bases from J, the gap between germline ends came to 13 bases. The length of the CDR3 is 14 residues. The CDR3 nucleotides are TGTGCCAGCAGCCAAGACAGGGTTTTTGGGGAGCAGTACTTC. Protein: CASSQDRVFGEQYF.

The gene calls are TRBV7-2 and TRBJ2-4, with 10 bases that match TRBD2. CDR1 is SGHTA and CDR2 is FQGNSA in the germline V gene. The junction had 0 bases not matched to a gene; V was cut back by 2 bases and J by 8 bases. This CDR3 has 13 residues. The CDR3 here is CASSLLAGDIQYF. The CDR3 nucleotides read TGTGCCAGCAGCTTACTAGCGGGGGACATTCAGTACTTC. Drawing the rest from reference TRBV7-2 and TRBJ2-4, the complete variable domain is GAGVSQSPSNKVTEKGKDVELRCDPISGHTALYWYRQSLGQGLEFLIYFQGNSAPDKSGLPSDRFSAERTGGSVSTLTIQRTQQEDSAVYLCASSLLAGDIQYFGAGTRLSVL.

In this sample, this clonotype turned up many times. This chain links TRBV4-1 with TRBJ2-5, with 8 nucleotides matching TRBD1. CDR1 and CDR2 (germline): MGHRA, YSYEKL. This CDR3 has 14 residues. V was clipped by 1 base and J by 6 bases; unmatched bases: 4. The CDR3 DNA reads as TGCGCCAGCAGCCAAGGTCAGGGGGCCCAGACCCAGTACTTC. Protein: CASSQGQGAQTQYF.

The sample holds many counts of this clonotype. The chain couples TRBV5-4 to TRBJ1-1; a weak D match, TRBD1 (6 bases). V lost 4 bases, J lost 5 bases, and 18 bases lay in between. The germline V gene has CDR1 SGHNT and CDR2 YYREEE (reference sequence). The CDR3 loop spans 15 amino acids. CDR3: CASSTTTTGLTEAFF. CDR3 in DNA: TGTGCCAGCAGCACAACAACCACAGGGTTGACTGAAGCTTTCTTT.

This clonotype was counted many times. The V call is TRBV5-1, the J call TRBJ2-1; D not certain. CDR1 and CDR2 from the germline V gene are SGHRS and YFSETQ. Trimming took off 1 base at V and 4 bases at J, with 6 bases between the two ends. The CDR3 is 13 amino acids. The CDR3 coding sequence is TGCGCCAGCAGCTTGAGCGATTACAATGAGCAGTTCTTC. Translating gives CASSLSDYNEQFF.

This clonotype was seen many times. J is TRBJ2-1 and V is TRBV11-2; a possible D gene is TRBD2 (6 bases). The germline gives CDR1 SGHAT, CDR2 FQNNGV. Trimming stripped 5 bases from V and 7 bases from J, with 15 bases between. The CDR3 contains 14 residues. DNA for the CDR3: TGTGCCAGCAGCCGGGGGTCCTTATTTAATGAGCAGTTCTTC. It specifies CASSRGSLFNEQFF.

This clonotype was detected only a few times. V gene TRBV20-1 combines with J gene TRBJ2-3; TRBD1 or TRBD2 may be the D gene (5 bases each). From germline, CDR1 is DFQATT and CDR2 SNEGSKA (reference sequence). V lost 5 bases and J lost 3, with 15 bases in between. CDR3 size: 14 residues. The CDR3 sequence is CSAQWGRGTDTQYF. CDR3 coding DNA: TGCAGTGCTCAATGGGGGAGAGGTACAGATACGCAGTATTTT.